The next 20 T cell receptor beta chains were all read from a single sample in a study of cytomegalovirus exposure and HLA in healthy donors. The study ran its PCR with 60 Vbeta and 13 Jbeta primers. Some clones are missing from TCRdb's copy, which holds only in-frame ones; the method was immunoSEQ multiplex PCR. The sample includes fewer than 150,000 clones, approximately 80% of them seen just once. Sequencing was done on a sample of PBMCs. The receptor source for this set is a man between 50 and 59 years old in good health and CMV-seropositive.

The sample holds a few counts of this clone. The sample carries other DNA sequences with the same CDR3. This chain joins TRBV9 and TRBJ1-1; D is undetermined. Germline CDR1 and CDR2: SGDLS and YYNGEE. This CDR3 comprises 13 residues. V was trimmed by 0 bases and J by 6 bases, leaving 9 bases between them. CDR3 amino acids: CASSVGELAEAFF. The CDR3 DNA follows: TGTGCCAGCAGCGTAGGGGAGCTAGCTGAAGCTTTCTTT.

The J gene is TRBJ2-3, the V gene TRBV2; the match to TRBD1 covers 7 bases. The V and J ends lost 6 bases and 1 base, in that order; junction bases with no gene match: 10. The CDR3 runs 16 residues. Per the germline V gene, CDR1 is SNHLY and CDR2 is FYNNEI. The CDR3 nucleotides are TGTGCCAGCAGGAATCGACAGGGAAGGGGCACAGATACGCAGTATTTT. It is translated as CASRNRQGRGTDTQYF.

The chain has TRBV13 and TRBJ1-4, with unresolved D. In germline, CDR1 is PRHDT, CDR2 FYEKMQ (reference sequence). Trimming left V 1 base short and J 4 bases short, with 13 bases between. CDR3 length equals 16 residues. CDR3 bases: TGTGCCAGCAGCTTAGTGCAGCGGTGGGATAATGAAAAACTGTTTTTT. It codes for CASSLVQRWDNEKLFF.

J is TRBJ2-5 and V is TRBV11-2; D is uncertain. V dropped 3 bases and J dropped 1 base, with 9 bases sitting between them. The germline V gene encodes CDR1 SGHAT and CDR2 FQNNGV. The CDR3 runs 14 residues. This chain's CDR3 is CASSLSHGQETQYF. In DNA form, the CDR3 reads TGTGCCAGCAGCTTGAGTCACGGCCAAGAGACCCAGTACTTC.

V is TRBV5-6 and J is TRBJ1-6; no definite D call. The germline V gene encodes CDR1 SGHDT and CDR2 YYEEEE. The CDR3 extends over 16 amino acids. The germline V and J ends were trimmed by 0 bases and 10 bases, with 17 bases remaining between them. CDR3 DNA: TGTGCCAGCAGCTTGGGAGGTGTGGTTCGTTCATCACCCCTCCACTTT. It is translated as CASSLGGVVRSSPLHF.

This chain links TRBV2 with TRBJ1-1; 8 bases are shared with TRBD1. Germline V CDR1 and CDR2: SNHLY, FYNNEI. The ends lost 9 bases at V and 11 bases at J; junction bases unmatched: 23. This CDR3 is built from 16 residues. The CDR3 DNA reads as TGTGCCAGTAAGCCAACTTCAGGGGGCGCGGGGCTTGAGGCTTTCTTT. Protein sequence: CASKPTSGGAGLEAFF. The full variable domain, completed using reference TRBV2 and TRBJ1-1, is EPEVTQTPSHQVTQMGQEVILRCVPISNHLYFYWYRQILGQKVEFLVSFYNNEISEKSEIFDDQFSVERPDGSNFTLKIRSTKLEDSAMYFCASKPTSGGAGLEAFFGQGTRLTVV.

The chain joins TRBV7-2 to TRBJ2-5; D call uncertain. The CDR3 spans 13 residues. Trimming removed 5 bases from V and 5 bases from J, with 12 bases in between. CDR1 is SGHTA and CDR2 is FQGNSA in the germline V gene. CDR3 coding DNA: TGTGCCAGCAGCGCACTCACTGAGGAGACCCAGTACTTC. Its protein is CASSALTEETQYF.

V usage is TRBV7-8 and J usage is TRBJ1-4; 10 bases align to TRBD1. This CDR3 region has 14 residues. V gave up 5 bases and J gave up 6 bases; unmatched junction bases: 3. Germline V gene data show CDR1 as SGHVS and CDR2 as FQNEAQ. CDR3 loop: CASSQGQGYEKLFF. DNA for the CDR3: TGTGCCAGCAGCCAGGGACAGGGGTATGAAAAACTGTTTTTT.

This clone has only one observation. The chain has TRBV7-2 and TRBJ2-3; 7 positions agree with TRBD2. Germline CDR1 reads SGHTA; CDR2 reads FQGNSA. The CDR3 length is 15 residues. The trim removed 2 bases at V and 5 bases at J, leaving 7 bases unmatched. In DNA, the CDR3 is TGTGCCAGCAGCTTACAAAATCTAGCGGTAGATACGCAGTATTTT. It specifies CASSLQNLAVDTQYF.

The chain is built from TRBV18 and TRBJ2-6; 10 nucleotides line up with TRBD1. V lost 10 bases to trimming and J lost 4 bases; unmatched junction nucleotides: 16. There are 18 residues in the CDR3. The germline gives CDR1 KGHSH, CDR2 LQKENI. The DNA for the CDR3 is TGTGCCACGAAAGTTTCCGGGACAGGGGTACGAGGGGCCAACGTCCTGACTTTC. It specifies CATKVSGTGVRGANVLTF.

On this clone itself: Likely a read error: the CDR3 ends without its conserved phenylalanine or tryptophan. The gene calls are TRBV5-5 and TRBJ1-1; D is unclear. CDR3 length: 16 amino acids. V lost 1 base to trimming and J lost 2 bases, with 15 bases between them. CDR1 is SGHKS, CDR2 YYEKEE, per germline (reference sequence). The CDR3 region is CASSLRVEGANTEAFV. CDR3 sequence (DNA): TGTGCCAGCAGCTTGAGAGTAGAGGGAGCAAACACTGAAGCTTTCGTT.

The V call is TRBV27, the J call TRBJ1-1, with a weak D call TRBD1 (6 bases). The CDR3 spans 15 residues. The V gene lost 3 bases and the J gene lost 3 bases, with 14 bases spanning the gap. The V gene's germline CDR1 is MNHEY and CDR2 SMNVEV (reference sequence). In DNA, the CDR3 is TGTGCCAGCAGTTTTGGGGCCAAGGGGGACACTGAAGCTTTCTTT. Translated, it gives CASSFGAKGDTEAFF.

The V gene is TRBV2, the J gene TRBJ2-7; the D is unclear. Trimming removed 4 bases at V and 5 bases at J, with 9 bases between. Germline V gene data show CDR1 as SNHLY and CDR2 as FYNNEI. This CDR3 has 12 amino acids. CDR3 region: CASSVDWDEQYF. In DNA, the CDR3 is TGTGCCAGCAGTGTAGACTGGGACGAGCAGTACTTC.

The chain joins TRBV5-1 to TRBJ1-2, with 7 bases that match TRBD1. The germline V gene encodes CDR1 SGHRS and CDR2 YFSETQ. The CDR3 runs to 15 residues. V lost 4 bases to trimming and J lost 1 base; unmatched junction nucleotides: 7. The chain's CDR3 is CASSPPGQSNYGYTF. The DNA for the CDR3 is TGCGCCAGCAGCCCTCCGGGACAGAGTAACTATGGCTACACCTTC.

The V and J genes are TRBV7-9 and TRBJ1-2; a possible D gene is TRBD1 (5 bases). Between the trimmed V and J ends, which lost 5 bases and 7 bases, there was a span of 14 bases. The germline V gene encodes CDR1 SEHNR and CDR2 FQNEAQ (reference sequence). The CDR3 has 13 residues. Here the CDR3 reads CASSLREGVGYTF. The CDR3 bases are TGTGCCAGCAGCCTACGTGAAGGGGTTGGCTACACCTTC.

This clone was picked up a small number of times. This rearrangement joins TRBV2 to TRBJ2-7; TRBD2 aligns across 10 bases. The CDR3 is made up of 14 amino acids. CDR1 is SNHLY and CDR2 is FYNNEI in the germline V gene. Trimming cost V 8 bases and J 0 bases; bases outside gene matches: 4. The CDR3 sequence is CASARTSGSYEQYF. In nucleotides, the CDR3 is TGTGCCAGCGCCCGGACTAGCGGCTCCTACGAGCAGTACTTC.

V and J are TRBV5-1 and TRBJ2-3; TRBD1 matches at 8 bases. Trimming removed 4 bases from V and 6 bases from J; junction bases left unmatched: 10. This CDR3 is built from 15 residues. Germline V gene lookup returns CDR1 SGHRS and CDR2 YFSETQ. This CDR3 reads CASSADREGLDTQYF. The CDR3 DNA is TGCGCCAGCAGCGCGGACAGGGAAGGGTTGGATACGCAGTATTTT.

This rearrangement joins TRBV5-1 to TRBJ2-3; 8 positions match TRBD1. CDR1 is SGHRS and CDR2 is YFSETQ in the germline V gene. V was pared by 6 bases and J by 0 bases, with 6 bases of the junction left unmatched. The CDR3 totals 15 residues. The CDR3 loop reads CASTAGQGSTDTQYF. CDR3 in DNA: TGCGCCAGCACTGCCGGACAGGGAAGCACAGATACGCAGTATTTT.

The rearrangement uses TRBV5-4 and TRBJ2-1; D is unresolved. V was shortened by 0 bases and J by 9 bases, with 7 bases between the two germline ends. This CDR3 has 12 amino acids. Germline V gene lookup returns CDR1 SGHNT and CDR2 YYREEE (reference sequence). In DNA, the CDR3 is TGTGCCAGCAGCTTGGCCGGCGGTGAGCAGTTCTTC. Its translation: CASSLAGGEQFF. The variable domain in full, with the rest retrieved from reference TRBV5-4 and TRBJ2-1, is ETGVTQSPTHLIKTRGQQVTLRCSSQSGHNTVSWYQQALGQGPQFIFQYYREEENGRGNFPPRFSGLQFPNYSSELNVNALELDDSALYLCASSLAGGEQFFGPGTRLTVL.

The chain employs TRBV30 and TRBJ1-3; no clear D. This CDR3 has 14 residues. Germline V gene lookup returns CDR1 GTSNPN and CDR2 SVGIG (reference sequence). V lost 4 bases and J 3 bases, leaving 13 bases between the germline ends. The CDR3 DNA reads TGTGCCTGGACGAGAGGGCGAGATGGAAACACCATATATTTT. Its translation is CAWTRGRDGNTIYF.